This TCR beta chain was recorded in a study of regulatory T cells in long-lasting Graves disease. Regarding the study as a whole: Rather than thyroid tissue, only peripheral blood underwent study.

This clonotype has a handful of counts. What it recognizes is unknown. Assembly of TCR beta libraries relied on iRepertoire HTBI primers together with Arm-PCR of CDR3 regions. Source study methods: In the combined samples, roughly 62 TRBV and under 15 TRBJ segments were identified. TCRdb analysed the multiplex PCR reads with MiXCR anew, one entry per CDR3 protein. TCRdb, not the authors, supplied the V and J calls. The sample has roughly 450,000 distinct CDR3 sequences; about a quarter are singletons. Time point meaning: persistent/refractory GD, antithyroid drugs over 5 years with positive TRAb. The authors made the TCR library using RNA they extracted from PBMCs. Recruitment took place at an endocrinology department in Xi'an, China. This CDR3 comprises 17 residues. J gave up 7 bases and V 6 bases, and 15 bases lay outside the gene matches. Germline V gene data show CDR1 as MNHEY and CDR2 as SVGEGT.

This TCR came from a female donor with Graves disease. The source material was peripheral blood mononuclear cells (PBMCs), sampled when the disease was refractory, from a patient treated with antithyroid drugs. The chain has TRBV6-2 or TRBV6-3 and TRBJ1-6; 7 bases are a match to TRBD1. In DNA form, the CDR3 reads TGTGCCAGCAGGGGAACCGGGACAGAACTATTCAATTCACCCCTCCACTTT. This codes for CASRGTGTELFNSPLHF.